Presented here are 25 T cell receptor beta chains from one specimen sequenced in a study of cytomegalovirus exposure and HLA in healthy donors. With 60 Vbeta and 13 Jbeta primers, the PCR was carried out. Sequenced by immunoSEQ multiplex PCR; TCRdb stores in-frame clones only, minus some. The repertoire holds approximately 79,000 clones, with around 77% as singletons. The sequencing sample was made of PBMCs. The origin of the receptors is a middle-aged woman in good health and CMV-seropositive.

The chain couples TRBV15 to TRBJ1-2; D unclear. V lost 0 bases to trimming and J lost 2 bases, with 16 bases between them. Germline V gene lookup returns CDR1 LNHNV and CDR2 YYDKDF (reference sequence). The CDR3 is 17 amino acids. CDR3 sequence reads: CATSRDLPLEENYGYTF. The DNA of the CDR3 is TGTGCCACCAGCAGAGATCTGCCCCTGGAGGAGAACTATGGCTACACCTTC.

The chain joins TRBV5-1 to TRBJ2-1; TRBD2 matches 14 bases. V lost 3 bases to trimming and J lost 5 bases; unmatched junction nucleotides: 7. The CDR3 is 17 residues long. Per germline, CDR1 SGHRS and CDR2 YFSETQ. CDR3 nucleotides: TGCGCCAGCAGCTGGCCTCGGACTAGCGGGGGGAACAATGAGCAGTTCTTC. As protein: CASSWPRTSGGNNEQFF.

The V call is TRBV5-6, the J call TRBJ1-1; TRBD1 might be the D (6 bases). Trimming stripped 4 bases from V and 0 bases from J, with 22 bases between. The CDR3 is made up of 18 amino acids. CDR1 is SGHDT, CDR2 YYEEEE, per germline. The CDR3 loop reads CASSPAWDMGLVNTEAFF. Here the CDR3 DNA reads TGTGCCAGCAGCCCCGCATGGGACATGGGGTTGGTGAACACTGAAGCTTTCTTT.

The V gene is TRBV28, the J gene TRBJ1-1; 7 bases align to TRBD1. CDR3 length equals 12 residues. Germline loops: CDR1 MDHEN, CDR2 SYDVKM. Trimming at V came to 5 bases and at J to 4 bases, leaving 1 base not matched to a gene. This CDR3 reads CASSTGVTEAFF. CDR3 in DNA: TGTGCCAGCAGTACAGGGGTCACTGAAGCTTTCTTT.

This chain links TRBV21-1 with TRBJ2-1; TRBD2 is taken as the D call from the table, unchecked against the DNA. TRBV21-1 is given as a pseudogene. The CDR3 spans 19 residues. CDR3 protein: CASSKTRGLAGRTYNEQFF. The CDR3 nucleotides read TGTGCCAGCAGCAAAACCCGAGGACTAGCCGGACGGACCTACAATGAGCAGTTCTTC.

Comment on this clone: At one boundary the junction diverges from the germline segment, which might be a read error. The chain is built from TRBV5-1 and TRBJ1-5; the D gene is possibly TRBD1 (6 bases). The CDR3 is made up of 15 amino acids. Germline V gives CDR1 SGHRS, CDR2 YFSETQ. The CDR3 loop reads CASRLNRDRDQPQHF. CDR3 nucleotides: TGCGCCAGCCGCTTGAACAGGGATCGGGATCAGCCCCAGCATTTT.

The chain uses TRBV9 and TRBJ1-4, with 7 positions matching TRBD1. Germline assignment: CDR1 SGDLS and CDR2 YYNGEE. Trimming took 4 bases from V and 3 from J; bases not matched to a gene: 6. The CDR3 has 15 residues. The CDR3 reads CASSFRTGPNEKLFF. CDR3 coding DNA: TGTGCCAGCAGCTTTAGGACAGGCCCTAATGAAAAACTGTTTTTT.

The chain joins TRBV2 to TRBJ2-2; 8 bases agree with TRBD1. This CDR3 contains 16 residues. V was clipped by 0 bases and J by 6 bases; unmatched bases: 6. Per the germline V gene, CDR1 is SNHLY and CDR2 is FYNNEI. CDR3: CASSEASDRVSGELFF. In DNA, the CDR3 is TGTGCCAGCAGTGAAGCTTCGGACAGGGTATCCGGGGAGCTGTTTTTT. Together with reference TRBV2 and TRBJ2-2, the CDR3 gives the full variable domain: EPEVTQTPSHQVTQMGQEVILRCVPISNHLYFYWYRQILGQKVEFLVSFYNNEISEKSEIFDDQFSVERPDGSNFTLKIRSTKLEDSAMYFCASSEASDRVSGELFFGEGSRLTVL.

This chain connects TRBV7-9 to TRBJ1-5, with 7 positions matching TRBD1. Germline loops: CDR1 SEHNR, CDR2 FQNEAQ (reference sequence). J gave up 2 bases and V 0 bases, and 10 bases lay outside the gene matches. The CDR3 extends over 18 amino acids. CDR3 nucleotides: TGTGCCAGCAGCTTAGCGCGACCACAGGGGAAGGGCAATCAGCCCCAGCATTTT. Translated, it gives CASSLARPQGKGNQPQHF.

This rearrangement joins TRBV4-1 to TRBJ2-3; the match to TRBD2 covers 8 bases. The CDR3 contains 15 residues. V was pared by 0 bases and J by 6 bases, with 5 bases of the junction left unmatched. Germline V gives CDR1 MGHRA, CDR2 YSYEKL. The CDR3 sequence: CASSQDGGAWDTQYF. The CDR3 DNA reads as TGCGCCAGCAGCCAAGACGGGGGGGCCTGGGATACGCAGTATTTT.

J is TRBJ2-5 and V is TRBV29-1; no clear D. Trimming took 7 bases from V and 5 from J, leaving 11 bases between them. The CDR3 runs to 11 residues. CDR1 and CDR2 (germline): SQVTM, ANQGSEA. CDR3: CSGRSQETQYF. Here the CDR3 DNA reads TGCAGCGGCAGATCTCAGGAGACCCAGTACTTC.

This clone was seen only a few times. The rearrangement links TRBV7-9 to TRBJ2-2, with TRBD1 matching 7 bases. V trimming: 4 bases; J trimming: 7 bases; junction bases outside the gene matches: 9. Germline-derived CDR1 and CDR2 are SEHNR and FQNEAQ (reference sequence). CDR3 length: 15 amino acids. CDR3 sequence reads: CASSSGQTLGGELFF. The CDR3 bases are TGTGCCAGCAGCTCGGGACAGACCCTCGGCGGGGAGCTGTTTTTT.

The V call is TRBV25-1, the J call TRBJ2-3; 11 bases are shared with TRBD2. The trim removed 5 bases at V and 2 bases at J, leaving 9 bases unmatched. Germline loops: CDR1 MGHDK, CDR2 SYGVNS. This CDR3 contains 17 residues. CDR3 protein: CASSYPGTSGFTDTQYF. CDR3 DNA: TGTGCCAGCAGTTATCCCGGGACTAGCGGCTTCACAGATACGCAGTATTTT.

J is TRBJ2-2 and V is TRBV7-8; unclear D gene. The V gene's germline CDR1 is SGHVS and CDR2 FQNEAQ. Trimming took 5 bases from V and 3 from J, leaving 13 bases between them. The CDR3 has 15 residues. In nucleotides, the CDR3 is TGTGCCAGCAGCCCGACGCCTAGAGACACCGGGGAGCTGTTTTTT. Translating it yields CASSPTPRDTGELFF.

A single count supports this clone. The chain couples TRBV5-1 to TRBJ1-5; weak D call: TRBD1 (6 bases). The length of the CDR3 is 13 residues. Per germline, CDR1 SGHRS and CDR2 YFSETQ. V lost 0 bases and J lost 7, with 8 bases in between. The CDR3 nucleotides read TGCGCCAGCAGCTTGGGAAGGGGGCAGCCCCAGCATTTT. It specifies CASSLGRGQPQHF.

This sequence joins TRBV5-4 and TRBJ2-5; tentative D call: TRBD2 (5 bases). The germline V and J ends were trimmed by 2 bases and 0 bases, with 17 bases remaining between them. The germline CDR1 and CDR2 sequences are SGHNT and YYREEE (reference sequence). This CDR3 contains 17 residues. Written as DNA, the CDR3 is TGTGCCAGCAGCTTCAAGAGGGAGATACAGTACCAAGAGACCCAGTACTTC. Its translation: CASSFKREIQYQETQYF.

This clone was picked up a small number of times. The J gene is TRBJ1-1, the V gene TRBV5-1; D perhaps matches TRBD1 (5 bases). V was clipped by 4 bases and J by 6 bases, with 16 bases between them. The CDR3 is 14 amino acids. Germline assignment: CDR1 SGHRS and CDR2 YFSETQ. The CDR3 sequence is CASSEGGGRSEAFF. For the CDR3, the DNA is TGCGCCAGCAGCGAGGGTGGGGGGAGGTCTGAAGCTTTCTTT.

This chain uses TRBV6-6 with TRBJ1-1, with 7 bases lining up with TRBD1. Germline CDR1 and CDR2: MNHNY and SVGAGI (reference sequence). Trimming at V came to 5 bases and at J to 1 base, leaving 4 bases not matched to a gene. The CDR3 consists of 14 residues. CDR3 region: CASSAGTANTEAFF. For the CDR3, the DNA is TGTGCCAGCAGTGCAGGGACAGCGAACACTGAAGCTTTCTTT.

The chain links TRBV7-9 to TRBJ1-3, with TRBD1 identical over 8 bases. V shed 7 bases and J 4 bases; nucleotides not matched to a gene: 6. Germline V lookup: CDR1 SEHNR, CDR2 FQNEAQ (reference sequence). The CDR3 has 14 amino acids. CDR3 sequence (DNA): TGTGCCAGCACCGACACAGGGGGGGGAAACACCATATATTTT. Encoded protein: CASTDTGGGNTIYF.

This clone was detected a few times. The V and J genes are TRBV12-5 and TRBJ2-5; 12 bases align to TRBD1. Germline loops: CDR1 LGHNT, CDR2 FRNRAP. The CDR3 extends over 15 amino acids. V was pared by 3 bases and J by 5 bases, with 4 bases of the junction left unmatched. This CDR3 is CASGLGTGGRETQYF. Written as DNA, the CDR3 is TGTGCTAGTGGTTTAGGGACAGGGGGCAGGGAGACCCAGTACTTC.

The rearrangement joins TRBV7-9 to TRBJ1-2; D remains unclear. The germline V and J ends were trimmed by 8 bases and 0 bases, with 19 bases remaining between them. CDR3 length equals 16 residues. Germline-derived CDR1 and CDR2 are SEHNR and FQNEAQ (reference sequence). CDR3 nucleotides: TGTGCCAGCCTTAAATCACAATCGATCCCTAACTATGGCTACACCTTC. It translates to CASLKSQSIPNYGYTF.

The chain carries TRBV15 and TRBJ2-7, with 8 bases identical to TRBD1. V lost 2 bases to trimming and J lost 7 bases; unmatched junction nucleotides: 10. Germline lookup yields CDR1 LNHNV and CDR2 YYDKDF (reference sequence). The CDR3 sequence is 15 residues long. This CDR3 is CATSRNRDRFEEQYF. CDR3 sequence (DNA): TGTGCCACCAGCAGAAACCGGGACAGGTTCGAGGAGCAGTACTTC.

The chain uses TRBV21-1 and TRBJ1-5; the table's D call TRBD1 went unverified against the DNA. TRBV21-1 is designated a pseudogene. This CDR3 comprises 21 residues. The CDR3 DNA follows: TGTGCCAGCAGCGCGGTTACTAACTGGCGGACAGAAGAATATAGCAATCAGCCCCAGCATTTT. This gives the protein CASSAVTNWRTEEYSNQPQHF.

The chain employs TRBV6-1 and TRBJ1-5; possibly TRBD1 for D (6 bases). V lost 3 bases to trimming and J lost 4 bases, with 16 bases between them. The CDR3 contains 16 residues. CDR1 and CDR2 (germline): MNHNS, SASEGT. The CDR3 region is CASSDSLQGFNQPQHF. CDR3 bases: TGTGCCAGCAGTGATTCCTTACAGGGATTTAATCAGCCCCAGCATTTT.

The chain uses TRBV30 and TRBJ2-3; 10 bases match TRBD1. Germline CDR1 is GTSNPN and CDR2 is SVGIG (reference sequence). V lost 4 bases to trimming and J lost 2 bases; unmatched junction nucleotides: 3. The length of the CDR3 is 14 residues. CDR3 sequence: CAWIDRGHTDTQYF. DNA of the CDR3: TGTGCCTGGATAGACAGGGGGCACACAGATACGCAGTATTTT.